This TCR beta chain was found in a study of T-cell reconstitution after alpha-beta-depleted transplantation in children listed by TCRdb under 2016. Describing the broader study: Using TCR repertoire profiling, the study followed T-cell immune reconstitution in a quantitative way in children after TCRalphabeta/CD19-depleted allogeneic hematopoietic cell transplantation.

Based on the germline V gene (reference sequence), the CDR1 and CDR2 sequences are GTSNPN and SVGIG. The CDR3 goes from the cysteine to the phenylalanine over 13 residues. The CDR3 DNA has 39 bases and is translated from base 1. V is cut by 1 base and J by 1 base, and the space between the germline ends is 6 bases. Libraries were made using PCR. The instrument given in TCRdb is Illumina HiSeq 2500. TCR libraries were prepared with molecular barcoding, using unique molecular identifiers to normalize TCRbeta repertoire quantification. TCRdb itself trimmed the public reads at Q25 with fastp, ran MiXCR and retained productive beta chains. Duplicate CDR3 protein sequences are folded into a single record with the most common DNA and genes. The sample profile shows around 190,000 distinct CDR3 sequences; about 7% of them were found once. The leading ten clones occupy approximately 6% of the sample. The study at large found these results: Over the following months the frequencies of hyperexpanded clones went down, and after one year T-cell counts and TCRbeta diversity were mostly credited to newly produced T cells. In some patients, the high TCRbeta diversity seen at day 60 was put down to recipient T cells and intrathymic progenitors that had survived conditioning. About two months after transplant, the apparently early recovery of alphabetaT-cell counts reportedly depended on just several hundred clones that had expanded rapidly and came from non-depleted graft cells.

This specimen's treatment or condition label, per the study, means: allogeneic hematopoietic cell transplantation with graft depleted of TCRalphabeta T cells and CD19 B cells. The transplant recipients were children given TCRalphabeta/CD19-depleted allogeneic hematopoietic cell grafts. This clonotype occurred a few times. The antigen this receptor binds is unknown. No much larger clonotype is one base removed from it; base qualities were not supplied. This chain is built from TRBV30 and TRBJ2-3, with an unclear D gene assignment. The specimen comprised PBMCs, sampled before TCRalphabeta/CD19-depleted stem cell transplant. This sequence originates from a boy aged 2-9 years with acute lymphoblastic leukemia, due to receive a stem cell transplant. The CDR3 region has the sequence CAWSAAGTDTQYF. The DNA reads TGTGCCTGGAGTGCGGCCGGCACAGATACGCAGTATTTT.